Below, 15 T cell receptor beta chains from the same sample are listed, as sequenced in a study of shared clonotypes between healthy human individuals. Here immunoSEQ multiplex PCR was the method, and the copy in TCRdb shows in-frame clones only, minus some. The data show roughly 550,000 clones, less than 97% seen once. Naivety among CD8 cells was defined by CD45RO negativity and positive CCR7 selection, thereby excluding terminally differentiated effector memory CD45RA+ cells. The source material was naive CD8+ T cells sorted from blood. The receptors originated from a woman younger than 45 in good health.

This clone was recorded a few times. V and J are TRBV5-1 and TRBJ1-1; 7 nucleotides line up with TRBD1. The CDR3 consists of 12 residues. CDR1 and CDR2 from the germline V gene are SGHRS and YFSETQ. Losses at the gene ends were 7 bases for V and 4 bases for J; bases not matched to a gene: 4. The CDR3 bases are TGCGCCAGCCGACAGGGCGGCACTGAAGCTTTCTTT. The encoded protein is CASRQGGTEAFF.

This clone was observed once. The chain employs TRBV9 and TRBJ1-1, with 7 positions matching TRBD1. The CDR3 covers 16 residues. Germline loops: CDR1 SGDLS, CDR2 YYNGEE. Trimming took 0 bases from V and 0 from J; bases not matched to a gene: 5. This CDR3 is CASSVEGARMNTEAFF. CDR3 DNA: TGTGCCAGCAGCGTAGAGGGGGCGCGTATGAACACTGAAGCTTTCTTT.

Only one count was recorded for this clone. The rearrangement joins TRBV25-1 to TRBJ1-4; D gene ambiguous. The length of the CDR3 is 16 residues. Per germline, CDR1 MGHDK and CDR2 SYGVNS. V dropped 0 bases and J dropped 0 bases, with 8 bases sitting between them. CDR3 loop: CASSEYKWTTNEKLFF. DNA of the CDR3: TGTGCCAGCAGTGAATATAAGTGGACAACTAATGAAAAACTGTTTTTT.

The gene calls are TRBV2 and TRBJ2-7, with unresolved D. V was shortened by 1 base and J by 0 bases, with 16 bases between the two germline ends. The CDR3 is 17 amino acids. Per germline, CDR1 SNHLY and CDR2 FYNNEI. The CDR3 region is CASSEVLPVMSSYEQYF. The CDR3 DNA follows: TGTGCCAGCAGTGAAGTTCTGCCGGTAATGAGCTCCTACGAGCAGTACTTC.

The CDR3 region has the DNA TGTGCCAGCAGTGGTCTTAGCGGCGGCGATGAGCAGTTCTTC. Translated: CASSGLSGGDEQFF. The V gene is TRBV2, the J gene TRBJ2-1; perhaps TRBD2 as D (6 bases). Germline V lookup: CDR1 SNHLY, CDR2 FYNNEI. V gave up 4 bases and J gave up 8 bases, with 15 bases separating them. The CDR3 covers 14 residues.

J is TRBJ1-2 and V is TRBV6-6, with D possibly matching TRBD1 (6 bases). Trimming removed 4 bases at V and 10 bases at J, with 16 bases between. From germline, CDR1 is MNHNY and CDR2 SVGAGI (reference sequence). This CDR3 comprises 13 residues. The CDR3 sequence is CASSSKPDSLYTF. The CDR3, as DNA: TGTGCCAGCAGTTCCAAGCCGGACAGTCTCTACACCTTC.

This chain uses TRBV19 with TRBJ1-3; 8 nucleotides align to TRBD1. The CDR3 consists of 14 residues. Germline assignment: CDR1 LNHDA and CDR2 SQIVND (reference sequence). V trimming: 8 bases; J trimming: 0 bases; junction bases outside the gene matches: 3. Here the CDR3 reads CASGTGDSGNTIYF. In nucleotides, the CDR3 is TGTGCCAGTGGGACAGGAGACTCTGGAAACACCATATATTTT.

In its sample, this clone was seen once. The CDR3 sequence is CASSLLSGVNTGELFF. CDR3 DNA: TGTGCCAGCAGCTTGTTGTCAGGGGTGAACACCGGGGAGCTGTTTTTT. V usage is TRBV7-9 and J usage is TRBJ2-2; possible D gene TRBD1, 6 bases. The V gene's germline CDR1 is SEHNR and CDR2 FQNEAQ (reference sequence). This CDR3 region has 16 residues. V lost 3 bases and J 1 base, leaving 12 bases between the germline ends.

This chain uses TRBV6-6 with TRBJ1-5, with D uncertain. This CDR3 has 13 amino acids. V lost 6 bases and J 3 bases, leaving 9 bases between the germline ends. Germline loops: CDR1 MNHNY, CDR2 SVGAGI (reference sequence). The DNA for the CDR3 is TGTGCCAGCAGCCCCCGGTACAATCAGCCCCAGCATTTT. This translates into CASSPRYNQPQHF.

This chain connects TRBV19 to TRBJ1-1, with 8 nucleotides matching TRBD1. Germline values: CDR1 LNHDA, CDR2 SQIVND (reference sequence). V shed 3 bases and J 1 base; nucleotides not matched to a gene: 7. CDR3 length: 16 residues. The CDR3 reads CASSIEQGVGNTEAFF. The CDR3 nucleotides read TGTGCCAGTAGTATTGAACAGGGGGTCGGGAACACTGAAGCTTTCTTT.

This clone was observed a single time. CDR3 bases: TGTGCCAGCAGTGAGACCTATGGCTACACCTTC. This encodes CASSETYGYTF. The chain recombines TRBV2 with TRBJ1-2; no clear D. CDR1 and CDR2 from the germline V gene are SNHLY and FYNNEI. This CDR3 contains 11 residues. V was cut by 3 bases and J by 4 bases, with 3 bases left in between.

The sample holds one count of this clone. The gene calls are TRBV10-1 and TRBJ2-7, with 12 positions matching TRBD2. V trimming: 0 bases; J trimming: 3 bases; junction bases outside the gene matches: 12. Germline assignment: CDR1 WNHNN and CDR2 SYGVQD (reference sequence). The CDR3 has 19 residues. This CDR3 reads CASSESIGLAGIVSYEQYF. The CDR3 DNA follows: TGCGCCAGCAGTGAGTCGATTGGACTAGCGGGAATCGTCAGCTACGAGCAGTACTTC.

J is TRBJ1-2 and V is TRBV29-1; tentatively, D is TRBD1 (5 bases). The V end lost 2 bases, the J end lost 7 bases, and 14 bases lay between the germline ends. The CDR3 has 13 amino acids. Germline CDR1 reads SQVTM; CDR2 reads ANQGSEA. The CDR3: CSVESQGSLGYTF. The CDR3 DNA is TGCAGCGTTGAATCCCAGGGATCCCTTGGCTACACCTTC.

The chain carries TRBV28 and TRBJ2-5, with TRBD2 matching 7 bases. The germline V gene encodes CDR1 MDHEN and CDR2 SYDVKM. The CDR3 has 15 amino acids. The junction had 9 bases not matched to a gene; V was cut back by 3 bases and J by 5 bases. Here the CDR3 DNA reads TGTGCCAGCAGTTTGGTCTTGGAGGGAGGGGAGACCCAGTACTTC. Its protein product is CASSLVLEGGETQYF.

The V call is TRBV9, the J call TRBJ2-2; weak D call: TRBD2 (6 bases). The CDR3 covers 15 residues. Germline loops: CDR1 SGDLS, CDR2 YYNGEE. Trimming took off 0 bases at V and 5 bases at J, with 11 bases between the two ends. CDR3 region: CASSVGREGTGELFF. The CDR3 DNA sequence: TGTGCCAGCAGCGTAGGGCGGGAAGGGACCGGGGAGCTGTTTTTT.